This T cell receptor beta chain is from a study of spatial heterogeneity in lung cancer. Germline CDR1 reads KGHSH; CDR2 reads LQKENI. V gave up 0 bases and J gave up 0 bases, with 9 bases separating them. This CDR3 is built from 16 residues. Time point defined: blood at routine non-recurrence follow-up after resection. Unsorted tumor, nontumor lung tissue or cryopreserved PBMC supplied the whole RNA. Every cDNA TCR molecule received its own unique molecular identifier. TCRdb called the 5' RACE reads again in MiXCR, with one record for every CDR3 protein. The table records around 30,000 distinct CDR3 sequences, roughly 5.6% of them present only once.

The clonotype originates from a male donor with early-stage non-small cell lung cancer. The chain carries TRBV18 and TRBJ1-3; tentative D call: TRBD1 (6 bases). Sequenced material: PBMCs, taken at follow-up. CDR3 bases: TGTGCCAGCTCACCACCCCAGGGGTTCTCTGGAAACACCATATATTTT. Amino acids: CASSPPQGFSGNTIYF. Together with reference TRBV18 and TRBJ1-3, the CDR3 gives the full variable domain: NAGVMQNPRHLVRRRGQEARLRCSPMKGHSHVYWYRQLPEEGLKFMVYLQKENIIDESGMPKERFSAEFPKEGPSILRIQQVVRGDSAAYFCASSPPQGFSGNTIYFGEGSWLTVV.